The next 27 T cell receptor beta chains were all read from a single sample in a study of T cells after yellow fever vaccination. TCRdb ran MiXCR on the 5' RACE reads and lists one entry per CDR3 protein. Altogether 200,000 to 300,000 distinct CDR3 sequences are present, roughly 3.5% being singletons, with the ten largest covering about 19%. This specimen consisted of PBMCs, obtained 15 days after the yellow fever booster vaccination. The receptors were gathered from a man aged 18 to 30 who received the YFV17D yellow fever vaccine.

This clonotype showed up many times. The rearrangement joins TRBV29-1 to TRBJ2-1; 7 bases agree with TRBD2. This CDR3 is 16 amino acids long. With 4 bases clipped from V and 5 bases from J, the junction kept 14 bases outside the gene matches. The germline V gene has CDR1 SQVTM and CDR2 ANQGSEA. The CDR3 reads CSVGREAVDQNNEQFF. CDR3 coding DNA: TGCAGCGTTGGTCGGGAGGCAGTAGATCAGAACAATGAGCAGTTCTTC.

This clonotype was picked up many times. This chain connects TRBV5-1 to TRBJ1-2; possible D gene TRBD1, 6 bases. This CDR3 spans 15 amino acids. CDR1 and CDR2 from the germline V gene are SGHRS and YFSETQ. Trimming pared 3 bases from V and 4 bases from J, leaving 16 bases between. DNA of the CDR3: TGCGCCAGCAGCTGGGGGACACTCAACCCCTATGGCTACACCTTC. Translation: CASSWGTLNPYGYTF.

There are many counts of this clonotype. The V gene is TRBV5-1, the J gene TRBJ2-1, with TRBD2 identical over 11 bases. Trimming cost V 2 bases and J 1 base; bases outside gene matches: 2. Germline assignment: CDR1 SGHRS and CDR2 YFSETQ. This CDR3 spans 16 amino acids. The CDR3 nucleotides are TGCGCCAGCAGCTTCTCTAGCGGGGGGTCCTACAATGAGCAGTTCTTC. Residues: CASSFSSGGSYNEQFF.

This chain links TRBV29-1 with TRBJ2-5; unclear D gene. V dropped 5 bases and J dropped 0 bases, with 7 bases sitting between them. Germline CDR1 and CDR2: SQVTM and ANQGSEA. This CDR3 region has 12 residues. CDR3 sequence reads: CSVRGYQETQYF. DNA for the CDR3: TGCAGCGTTCGCGGTTACCAAGAGACCCAGTACTTC.

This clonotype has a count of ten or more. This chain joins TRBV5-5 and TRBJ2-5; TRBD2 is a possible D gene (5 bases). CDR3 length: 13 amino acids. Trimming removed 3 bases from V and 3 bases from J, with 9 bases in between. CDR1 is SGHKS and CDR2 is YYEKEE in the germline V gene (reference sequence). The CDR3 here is CASSSVREETQYF. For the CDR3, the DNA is TGTGCCAGCAGCTCAGTGAGGGAAGAGACCCAGTACTTC.

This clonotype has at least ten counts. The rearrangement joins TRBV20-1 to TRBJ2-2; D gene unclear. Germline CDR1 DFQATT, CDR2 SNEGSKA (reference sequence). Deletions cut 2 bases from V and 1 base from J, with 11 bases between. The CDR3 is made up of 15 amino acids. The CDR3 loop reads CSARRATVNTGELFF. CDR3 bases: TGCAGTGCTAGACGGGCAACCGTGAACACCGGGGAGCTGTTTTTT.

CDR3 sequence reads: CAISVSGDTIYGYTF. CDR3 bases: TGTGCCATCAGTGTTTCCGGGGACACAATCTATGGCTACACCTTC. This chain connects TRBV10-3 to TRBJ1-2, with D possibly being TRBD1 (6 bases). The V gene's germline CDR1 is ENHRY and CDR2 SYGVKD. This CDR3 is 15 amino acids long. V shed 4 bases and J shed 4 bases, with 16 bases lying between them.

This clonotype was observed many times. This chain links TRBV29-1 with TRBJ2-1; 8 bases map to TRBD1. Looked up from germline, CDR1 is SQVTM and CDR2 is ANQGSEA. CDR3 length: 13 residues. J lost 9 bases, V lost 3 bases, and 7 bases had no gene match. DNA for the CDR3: TGCAGCGTTGAGCTCGGACAGGGTGGTGAGCAGTTCTTC. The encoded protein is CSVELGQGGEQFF.

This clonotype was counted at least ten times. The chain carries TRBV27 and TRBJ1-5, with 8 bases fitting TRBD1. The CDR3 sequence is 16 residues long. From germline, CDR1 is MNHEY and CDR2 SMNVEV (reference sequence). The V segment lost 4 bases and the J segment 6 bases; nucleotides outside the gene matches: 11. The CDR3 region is CASSSDPQGATQPQHF. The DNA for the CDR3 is TGTGCCAGCAGTTCCGACCCTCAGGGGGCGACTCAGCCCCAGCATTTT.

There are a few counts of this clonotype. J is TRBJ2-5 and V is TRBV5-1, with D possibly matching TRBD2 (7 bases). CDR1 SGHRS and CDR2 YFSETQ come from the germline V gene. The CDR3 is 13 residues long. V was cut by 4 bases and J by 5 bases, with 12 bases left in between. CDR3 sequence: CASSRGADETQYF. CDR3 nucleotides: TGCGCCAGCAGCCGGGGGGCCGACGAGACCCAGTACTTC.

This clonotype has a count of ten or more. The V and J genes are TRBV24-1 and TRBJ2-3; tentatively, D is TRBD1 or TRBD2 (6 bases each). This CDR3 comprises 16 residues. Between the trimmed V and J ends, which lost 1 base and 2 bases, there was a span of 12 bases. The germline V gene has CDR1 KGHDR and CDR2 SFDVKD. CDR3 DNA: TGTGCCACCAGTGATTTCGGAGGGGGACCCACAGATACGCAGTATTTT. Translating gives CATSDFGGGPTDTQYF.

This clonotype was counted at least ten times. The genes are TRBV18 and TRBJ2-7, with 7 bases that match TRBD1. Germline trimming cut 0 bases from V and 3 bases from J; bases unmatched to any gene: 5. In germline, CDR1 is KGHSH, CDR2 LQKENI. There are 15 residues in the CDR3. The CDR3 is CASSPPGDSVYEQYF. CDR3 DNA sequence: TGTGCCAGCTCACCACCGGGGGACAGCGTCTACGAGCAGTACTTC.

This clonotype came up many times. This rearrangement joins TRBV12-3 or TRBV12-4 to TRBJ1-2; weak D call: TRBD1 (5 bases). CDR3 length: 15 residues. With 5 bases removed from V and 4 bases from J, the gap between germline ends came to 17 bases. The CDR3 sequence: CASSLGPGDAYGYTF. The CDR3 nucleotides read TGTGCCAGCAGTCTAGGGCCGGGGGATGCCTATGGCTACACCTTC.

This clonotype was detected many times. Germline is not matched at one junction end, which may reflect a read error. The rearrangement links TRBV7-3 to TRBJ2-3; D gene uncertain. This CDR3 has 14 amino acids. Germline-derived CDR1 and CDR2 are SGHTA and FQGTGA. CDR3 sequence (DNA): TGTGCCAGCAGCTTAGGGCTATACACAGATGCGCAGTATTTT. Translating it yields CASSLGLYTDAQYF. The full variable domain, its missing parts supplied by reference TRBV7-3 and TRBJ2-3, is GAGVSQTPSNKVTEKGKYVELRCDPISGHTALYWYRQSLGQGPEFLIYFQGTGAADDSGLPNDRFFAVRPEGSVSTLKIQRTERGDSAVYLCASSLGLYTDAQYFGPGTRLTVL.

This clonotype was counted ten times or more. The CDR3 here is CASSPTGREETQYF. The CDR3 DNA is TGTGCCAGCAGCCCGACAGGGAGGGAAGAGACCCAGTACTTC. The J gene is TRBJ2-5, the V gene TRBV12-3 or TRBV12-4; D is possibly TRBD1 or TRBD2 (7 bases each). This CDR3 comprises 14 residues. V gave up 6 bases and J gave up 3 bases, with 14 bases separating them.

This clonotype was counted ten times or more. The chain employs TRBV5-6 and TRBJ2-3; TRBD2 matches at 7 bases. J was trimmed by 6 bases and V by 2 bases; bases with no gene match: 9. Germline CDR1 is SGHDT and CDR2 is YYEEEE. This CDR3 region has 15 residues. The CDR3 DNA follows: TGTGCCAGCAGCTTCGGCGGGGGAGTCATGGATACGCAGTATTTT. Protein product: CASSFGGGVMDTQYF.

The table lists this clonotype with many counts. The CDR3 protein is CSVTGAGGSNYGYTF. The DNA of the CDR3 is TGCAGCGTTACCGGGGCGGGGGGGTCGAACTATGGCTACACCTTC. The V and J genes are TRBV29-1 and TRBJ1-2, with D possibly matching TRBD1 (5 bases). The V gene lost 5 bases and the J gene lost 2 bases, with 18 bases spanning the gap. The CDR3 has 15 amino acids. CDR1 is SQVTM and CDR2 is ANQGSEA in the germline V gene.

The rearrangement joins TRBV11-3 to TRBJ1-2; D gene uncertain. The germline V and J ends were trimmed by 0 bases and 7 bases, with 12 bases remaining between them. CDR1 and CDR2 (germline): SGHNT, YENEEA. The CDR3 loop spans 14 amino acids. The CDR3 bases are TGTGCCAGCAGCTTAGATGAAGCGGGGTCTGGCTACACCTTC. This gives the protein CASSLDEAGSGYTF. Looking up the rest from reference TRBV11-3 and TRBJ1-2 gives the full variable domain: EAGVVQSPRYKIIEKKQPVAFWCNPISGHNTLYWYLQNLGQGPELLIRYENEEAVDDSQLPKDRFSAERLKGVDSTLKIQPAELGDSAVYLCASSLDEAGSGYTFGSGTRLTVV.

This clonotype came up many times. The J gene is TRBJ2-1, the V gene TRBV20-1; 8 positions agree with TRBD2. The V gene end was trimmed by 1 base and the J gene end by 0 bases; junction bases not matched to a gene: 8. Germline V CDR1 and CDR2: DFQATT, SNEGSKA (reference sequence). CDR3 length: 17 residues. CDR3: CSARAGLAGSSYNEQFF. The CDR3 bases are TGCAGTGCTAGAGCGGGCTTAGCGGGGAGCTCCTACAATGAGCAGTTCTTC.

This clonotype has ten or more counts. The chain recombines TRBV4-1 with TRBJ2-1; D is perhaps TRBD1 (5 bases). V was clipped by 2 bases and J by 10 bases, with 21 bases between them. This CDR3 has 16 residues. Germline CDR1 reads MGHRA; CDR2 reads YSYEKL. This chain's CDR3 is CASSQYPQGTTHEQFF. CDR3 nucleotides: TGCGCCAGCAGCCAATACCCTCAGGGCACCACCCACGAGCAGTTCTTC.

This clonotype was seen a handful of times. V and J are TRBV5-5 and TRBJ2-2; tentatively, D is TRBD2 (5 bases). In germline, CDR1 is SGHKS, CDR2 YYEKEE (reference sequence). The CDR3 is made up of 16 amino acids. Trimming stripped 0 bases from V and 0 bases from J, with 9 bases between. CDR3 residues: CASSLGLLANTGELFF. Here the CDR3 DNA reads TGTGCCAGCAGCTTGGGTTTACTAGCGAACACCGGGGAGCTGTTTTTT.

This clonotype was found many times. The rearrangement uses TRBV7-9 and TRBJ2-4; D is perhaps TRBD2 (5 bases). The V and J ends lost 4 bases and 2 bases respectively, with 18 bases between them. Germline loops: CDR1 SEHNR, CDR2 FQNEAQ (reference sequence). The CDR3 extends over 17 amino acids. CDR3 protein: CASSSFEGFQPKNIQYF. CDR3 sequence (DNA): TGTGCCAGCAGCTCATTTGAGGGATTTCAGCCCAAAAACATTCAGTACTTC.

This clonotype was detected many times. The CDR3, as DNA: TGTGCCAGCAGCCGCGGGCTAGTAAACTATGGCTACACCTTC. Translating it yields CASSRGLVNYGYTF. V and J are TRBV12-3 or TRBV12-4 and TRBJ1-2; D call uncertain. Trimming cost V 6 bases and J 2 bases, with 13 bases left between them. This CDR3 has 14 amino acids.

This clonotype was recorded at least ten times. The CDR3 sequence is CASLRTGGYEQYF. CDR3 coding DNA: TGTGCCAGCCTCAGGACAGGGGGCTACGAGCAGTACTTC. The rearrangement links TRBV12-3 or TRBV12-4 to TRBJ2-7; 10 bases match TRBD1. This CDR3 spans 13 amino acids. V lost 8 bases to trimming and J lost 3 bases; unmatched junction nucleotides: 4.

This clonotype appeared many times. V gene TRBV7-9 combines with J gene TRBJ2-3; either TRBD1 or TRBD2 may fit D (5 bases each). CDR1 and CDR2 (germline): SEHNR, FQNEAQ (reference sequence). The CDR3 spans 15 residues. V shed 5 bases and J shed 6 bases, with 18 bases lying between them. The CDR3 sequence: CASSDRGKGTDTQYF. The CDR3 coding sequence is TGTGCCAGCAGCGATCGAGGCAAGGGGACGGATACGCAGTATTTT.

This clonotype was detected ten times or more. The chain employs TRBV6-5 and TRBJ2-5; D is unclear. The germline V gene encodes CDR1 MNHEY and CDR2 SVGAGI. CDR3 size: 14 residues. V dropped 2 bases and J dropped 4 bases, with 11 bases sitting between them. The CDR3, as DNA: TGTGCCAGCAGTTACCGAGGATCAGGAGAGACCCAGTACTTC. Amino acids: CASSYRGSGETQYF.

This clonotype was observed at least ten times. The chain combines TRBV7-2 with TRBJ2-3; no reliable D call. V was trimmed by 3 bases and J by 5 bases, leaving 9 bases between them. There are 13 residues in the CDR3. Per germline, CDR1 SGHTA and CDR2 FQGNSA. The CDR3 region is CASSFRREDTQYF. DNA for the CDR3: TGTGCCAGCAGCTTTAGACGTGAAGATACGCAGTATTTT.